The 21 T cell receptor beta chains below all came from one sample that was sequenced in a study of blood T cell repertoires in COVID-19. Libraries were prepared by immunoSEQ multiplex PCR; TCRdb keeps only in-frame clonotypes and omits some of them. In the table there are about 400,000 clones, about 89% of which are singletons. The sample taken for sequencing was peripheral blood. These receptors were collected from a woman in her 30s with acute or convalescent COVID-19.

The CDR3 protein is CASSLHRDETQYF. DNA of the CDR3: TGTGCCAGCAGCTTGCACAGGGACGAGACCCAGTACTTC. The chain uses TRBV5-8 and TRBJ2-5, with D perhaps matching TRBD1 (6 bases). CDR3 length equals 13 residues. The germline gives CDR1 SGHTS, CDR2 YDEGEE. V shed 1 base and J shed 5 bases, with 9 bases lying between them.

The table lists this clone with a count of one. V usage is TRBV29-1 and J usage is TRBJ2-3, with D uncertain. Between the trimmed V and J ends, which lost 7 bases and 5 bases, there was a span of 7 bases. Germline V gene data show CDR1 as SQVTM and CDR2 as ANQGSEA. This CDR3 has 10 amino acids. DNA for the CDR3: TGCAGCGACTCCGGAGATACGCAGTATTTT. Its protein product is CSDSGDTQYF.

This chain uses TRBV9 with TRBJ1-6; 7 bases match TRBD1. The J segment lost 0 bases and the V segment lost 3 bases, leaving 3 bases of the junction unmatched. This CDR3 has 16 amino acids. Germline loops: CDR1 SGDLS, CDR2 YYNGEE. The CDR3, as DNA: TGTGCCAGCAGCGCGACAGGGAGCTCCTATAATTCACCCCTCCACTTT. Amino acids: CASSATGSSYNSPLHF.

The chain links TRBV10-2 to TRBJ2-4, with 12 bases fitting TRBD2. With 1 base clipped from V and 6 bases from J, the junction kept 7 bases outside the gene matches. Germline V lookup: CDR1 WSHSY, CDR2 SAAADI. The CDR3 is 17 amino acids. CDR3 protein: CASSEWTSGALPNIQYF. The CDR3 bases are TGCGCCAGCAGTGAGTGGACTAGCGGGGCCCTACCAAACATTCAGTACTTC.

The chain links TRBV5-6 to TRBJ1-5, with a possible D match to TRBD1 (5 bases). With 0 bases removed from V and 6 bases from J, the gap between germline ends came to 16 bases. CDR3 size: 16 residues. Germline V lookup: CDR1 SGHDT, CDR2 YYEEEE. For the CDR3, the DNA is TGTGCCAGCAGCTTGGGGTGGAGGGGAGGGAGTCAGCCCCAGCATTTT. Protein sequence: CASSLGWRGGSQPQHF.

The chain employs TRBV6-5 and TRBJ1-3, with TRBD1 identical over 7 bases. The V gene's germline CDR1 is MNHEY and CDR2 SVGAGI. V lost 11 bases to trimming and J lost 8 bases; unmatched junction nucleotides: 6. The CDR3 consists of 11 residues. The CDR3 DNA reads as TGTGCCTCACAAACAGGGGACACCATATATTTT. Amino acids: CASQTGDTIYF.

The chain combines TRBV3-1 (or the pseudogene TRBV3-2) with TRBJ1-1, with D possibly TRBD1 on 5 matching bases. Trimming took 3 bases from V and 4 from J, leaving 18 bases between them. CDR1 is LGHDT, CDR2 YNNKEL, per germline (reference sequence). This CDR3 spans 16 amino acids. CDR3 region: CASSHRNGGALTEAFF. The CDR3 nucleotides are TGTGCCAGCAGCCACCGCAACGGAGGGGCCCTCACTGAAGCTTTCTTT.

The chain couples TRBV28 to TRBJ2-7; 8 bases line up with TRBD2. CDR3 length: 16 residues. J gave up 2 bases and V 6 bases, and 12 bases lay outside the gene matches. CDR1 is MDHEN, CDR2 SYDVKM, per germline. The chain's CDR3 is CASSHQATSGAYEQYF. The CDR3 DNA follows: TGTGCCAGCAGCCACCAGGCAACTAGCGGAGCCTACGAGCAGTACTTC. The full variable domain, in which reference TRBV28 and TRBJ2-7 provide the parts outside the CDR3, is DVKVTQSSRYLVKRTGEKVFLECVQDMDHENMFWYRQDPGLGLRLIYFSYDVKMKEKGDIPEGYSVSREKKERFSLILESASTNQTSMYLCASSHQATSGAYEQYFGPGTRLTVT.

The rearrangement links TRBV5-4 to TRBJ1-4, with D perhaps TRBD1 (6 bases). Germline CDR1 SGHNT, CDR2 YYREEE (reference sequence). V was shortened by 4 bases and J by 7 bases, with 14 bases between the two germline ends. CDR3 length: 14 residues. CDR3 region: CASSPSGGREKLFF. In DNA, the CDR3 is TGTGCCAGCAGCCCCAGCGGGGGCCGTGAAAAACTGTTTTTT.

The chain joins TRBV7-9 to TRBJ2-5; D perhaps matches TRBD1 (6 bases). Trimming shortened V by 5 bases and J by 4 bases, and 14 bases separated the two germline ends. This CDR3 is built from 14 residues. Germline V gene sequence: CDR1 SEHNR, CDR2 FQNEAQ (reference sequence). Written as DNA, the CDR3 is TGTGCCAGCAGCCCCATGATAGGGGGAGAGACCCAGTACTTC. It codes for CASSPMIGGETQYF.

This clone has only one observation. The genes are TRBV6-4 and TRBJ2-3; unclear D gene. Germline V gene lookup returns CDR1 MRHNA and CDR2 SNTAGT. This CDR3 spans 14 amino acids. Trimming took 6 bases from V and 6 from J, leaving 16 bases between them. CDR3 sequence: CASRSASRFDTQYF. The CDR3 DNA follows: TGTGCCAGCAGGAGTGCTTCCCGTTTCGATACGCAGTATTTT.

The chain couples TRBV9 to TRBJ2-4; 10 positions match TRBD2. Germline V gives CDR1 SGDLS, CDR2 YYNGEE. The CDR3 contains 14 residues. V lost 3 bases and J lost 8; bases outside the gene matches: 5. CDR3 sequence: CASSESGGADIQYF. CDR3 bases: TGTGCCAGCAGCGAAAGCGGGGGGGCGGACATTCAGTACTTC.

V and J are TRBV11-2 and TRBJ2-1; TRBD2 aligns across 11 bases. The CDR3 loop spans 16 amino acids. The germline gives CDR1 SGHAT, CDR2 FQNNGV. After removal of 5 bases from V and 9 bases from J, the junction contained 12 bases not matched to a gene. The CDR3 sequence: CASSARTSGGPSEQFF. The CDR3 DNA is TGTGCCAGCAGCGCCCGCACTAGCGGGGGACCCAGTGAGCAGTTCTTC.

A single count supports this clone. This rearrangement joins TRBV12-5 to TRBJ2-1; TRBD2 is a possible D gene (5 bases). Trimming took off 7 bases at V and 3 bases at J, with 10 bases between the two ends. CDR1 and CDR2 from the germline V gene are LGHNT and FRNRAP. The CDR3 is 13 amino acids. The CDR3: CASVPSGYNEQFF. Here the CDR3 DNA reads TGTGCTAGTGTCCCAAGCGGCTACAATGAGCAGTTCTTC.

The chain links TRBV29-1 to TRBJ1-2; no clear D. CDR3 size: 13 residues. Germline CDR1 and CDR2: SQVTM and ANQGSEA. V lost 7 bases to trimming and J lost 4 bases, with 16 bases between them. CDR3 region: CSAGEGLSYGYTF. For the CDR3, the DNA is TGCAGCGCCGGGGAGGGTCTTAGCTATGGCTACACCTTC.

The rearrangement links TRBV30 to TRBJ2-2; 9 bases agree with TRBD2. The germline gives CDR1 GTSNPN, CDR2 SVGIG (reference sequence). After removal of 8 bases from V and 3 bases from J, the junction contained 1 base not matched to a gene. The CDR3 spans 12 residues. The CDR3 DNA reads TGTGCCGGCGGGGGGGACACCGGGGAGCTGTTTTTT. Its protein product is CAGGGDTGELFF.

V gene TRBV5-1 combines with J gene TRBJ2-4; TRBD2 matches at 8 bases. V lost 4 bases to trimming and J lost 6 bases; unmatched junction nucleotides: 15. Germline V gene lookup returns CDR1 SGHRS and CDR2 YFSETQ. The CDR3 covers 17 residues. DNA of the CDR3: TGCGCCAGCAGCAGGGGGTTAGCGGGGTATCTGGGAAACATTCAGTACTTC. It yields the protein CASSRGLAGYLGNIQYF. The whole variable domain, filled in from reference TRBV5-1 and TRBJ2-4, reads KAGVTQTPRYLIKTRGQQVTLSCSPISGHRSVSWYQQTPGQGLQFLFEYFSETQRNKGNFPGRFSGRQFSNSRSEMNVSTLELGDSALYLCASSRGLAGYLGNIQYFGAGTRLSVL.

V and J are TRBV15 and TRBJ1-2; TRBD1 is a possible D gene (5 bases). The V gene lost 4 bases and the J gene lost 8 bases, with 14 bases spanning the gap. Germline loops: CDR1 LNHNV, CDR2 YYDKDF (reference sequence). The CDR3 runs to 13 residues. The CDR3 sequence: CATSTDSPTGYTF. DNA for the CDR3: TGTGCCACCAGCACTGACAGCCCGACCGGCTACACCTTC.

In this sample, this clone turned up once. V and J are TRBV19 and TRBJ2-3; 7 bases are a match to TRBD2. CDR1 is LNHDA, CDR2 SQIVND, per germline (reference sequence). The length of the CDR3 is 17 residues. V was pared by 8 bases and J by 4 bases, with 18 bases of the junction left unmatched. CDR3 region: CASLILRGGRGPDTQYF. CDR3 coding DNA: TGTGCCAGTTTAATCTTACGGGGAGGGAGGGGACCAGATACGCAGTATTTT.

This clone was detected once. The chain employs TRBV7-8 and TRBJ2-7, with D perhaps TRBD1 (6 bases). Germline V gives CDR1 SGHVS, CDR2 FQNEAQ. The V end was cut by 4 bases, the J end by 2 bases, with 9 bases between. The CDR3 has 13 amino acids. CDR3 sequence: CASSWTEPYEQYF. DNA for the CDR3: TGTGCCAGCAGCTGGACAGAACCCTACGAGCAGTACTTC.

The chain has TRBV28 and TRBJ2-2, with 10 positions matching TRBD1. J was trimmed by 4 bases and V by 7 bases; bases with no gene match: 9. Germline CDR1 reads MDHEN; CDR2 reads SYDVKM. The CDR3 extends over 16 amino acids. CDR3 sequence (DNA): TGTGCCAGCATTCTGGGACAGGGGTTTGGCACCGGGGAGCTGTTTTTT. Encoded protein: CASILGQGFGTGELFF.